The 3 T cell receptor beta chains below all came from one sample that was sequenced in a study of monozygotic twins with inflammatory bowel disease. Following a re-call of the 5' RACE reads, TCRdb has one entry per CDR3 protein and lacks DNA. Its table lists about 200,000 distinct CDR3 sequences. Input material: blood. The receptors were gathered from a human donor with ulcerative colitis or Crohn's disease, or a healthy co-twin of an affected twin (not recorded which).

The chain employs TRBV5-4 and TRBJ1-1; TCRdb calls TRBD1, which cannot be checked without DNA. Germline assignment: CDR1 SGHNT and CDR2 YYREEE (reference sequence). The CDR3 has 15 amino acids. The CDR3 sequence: CASSFPRTGNTEAFF.

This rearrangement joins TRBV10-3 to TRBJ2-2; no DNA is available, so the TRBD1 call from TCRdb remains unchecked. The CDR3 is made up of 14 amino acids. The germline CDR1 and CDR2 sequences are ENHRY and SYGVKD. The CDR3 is CAISERERAGELFF.

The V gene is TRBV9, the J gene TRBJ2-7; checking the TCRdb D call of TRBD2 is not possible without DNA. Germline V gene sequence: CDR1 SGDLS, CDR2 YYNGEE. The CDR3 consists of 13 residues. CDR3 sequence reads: CASSVSPGYEQYF.